Included here is one T cell receptor (beta chain) sequence, with context. CDR3 size: 14 residues. Germline V gives CDR1 MNHEY, CDR2 SMNVEV (reference sequence). The J segment lost 6 bases and the V segment lost 6 bases, leaving 3 bases of the junction unmatched. The sample is drawn from a study of shared clonotypes between healthy human individuals. Only in-frame clones appear in the TCRdb table, and some are missing; sequencing was by immunoSEQ multiplex PCR. The data contain about 360,000 clones, roughly 80% of them singletons. The TCR originated in a man aged 25 to 45 in good health. Sequencing was performed on memory CD4+ T cells sorted from blood. This sample's subset: CD45RA-negative fraction. The chain recombines TRBV27 with TRBJ1-5; the match to TRBD1 covers 12 bases. This CDR3 is CASRGTGGFQPQHF. The CDR3 bases are TGTGCCAGCAGAGGGACAGGGGGCTTTCAGCCCCAGCATTTT.